Listed here are 8 T cell receptor beta chains from one sample, sequenced in a study of control samples from healthy donors and cancer patients. Clones were read by immunoSEQ multiplex PCR, and TCRdb kept only the in-frame ones, dropping some. Of fewer than 110,000 clones detected, about 89% appear once; the ten largest clones hold over 15%. Specimen: PBMCs. These receptors came from a man aged 55 to 70 with lung cancer.

The rearrangement uses TRBV30 and TRBJ1-1; no definite D call. Trimming removed 3 bases from V and 4 bases from J, with 9 bases in between. CDR1 GTSNPN and CDR2 SVGIG come from the germline V gene (reference sequence). There are 12 residues in the CDR3. DNA of the CDR3: TGTGCCTGGAGGGGGAGTTTCACTGAAGCTTTCTTT. Translated: CAWRGSFTEAFF.

This chain joins TRBV5-1 and TRBJ1-2; D is unclear. CDR1 and CDR2 from the germline V gene are SGHRS and YFSETQ. The length of the CDR3 is 16 residues. Trimming took off 4 bases at V and 3 bases at J, with 19 bases between the two ends. The CDR3 DNA reads as TGCGCCAGCAGCCCCCTGTCGGCCTCGGAGGACTATGGCTACACCTTC. Translation: CASSPLSASEDYGYTF. The full variable domain, its missing parts supplied by reference TRBV5-1 and TRBJ1-2, is KAGVTQTPRYLIKTRGQQVTLSCSPISGHRSVSWYQQTPGQGLQFLFEYFSETQRNKGNFPGRFSGRQFSNSRSEMNVSTLELGDSALYLCASSPLSASEDYGYTFGSGTRLTVV.

This chain joins TRBV29-1 and TRBJ2-3; the D gene could be TRBD1 or TRBD2 (5 bases each). The germline CDR1 and CDR2 sequences are SQVTM and ANQGSEA. The ends were cut back, 1 base at V and 1 base at J, with 15 bases in the middle. CDR3 length equals 16 residues. As DNA, the CDR3 is TGCAGCGTTGAAGGGGGGTTGGGGCTGGGCACAGATACGCAGTATTTT. Its protein is CSVEGGLGLGTDTQYF.

The chain couples TRBV18 to TRBJ2-2; 8 positions agree with TRBD1. Trimming took 3 bases from V and 0 from J; bases not matched to a gene: 3. The germline gives CDR1 KGHSH, CDR2 LQKENI. CDR3 size: 16 residues. Written as DNA, the CDR3 is TGTGCCAGCTCACCGGGACAGGTGACGAACACCGGGGAGCTGTTTTTT. Its translation: CASSPGQVTNTGELFF.

The CDR3 here is CASSPSGISTDTQYF. The CDR3, as DNA: TGTGCCAGCAGCCCGAGCGGGATTAGCACAGATACGCAGTATTTT. The chain combines TRBV5-5 with TRBJ2-3; 7 positions agree with TRBD2. V lost 4 bases, J lost 0 bases, and 5 bases stayed unmatched. CDR3 length: 15 amino acids. Germline V gene lookup returns CDR1 SGHKS and CDR2 YYEKEE (reference sequence).

The chain uses TRBV5-1 and TRBJ1-1; 8 nucleotides align to TRBD1. The germline gives CDR1 SGHRS, CDR2 YFSETQ. V was pared by 1 base and J by 5 bases, with 4 bases of the junction left unmatched. This CDR3 is 14 amino acids long. CDR3 coding DNA: TGCGCCAGCAGCTTGCAGGGGGCAAATACTGAAGCTTTCTTT. It yields the protein CASSLQGANTEAFF.

This clone was counted ten times or more. The rearrangement joins TRBV5-5 to TRBJ1-2, with TRBD1 matching 7 bases. Germline V lookup: CDR1 SGHKS, CDR2 YYEKEE (reference sequence). V shed 3 bases and J 8 bases; nucleotides not matched to a gene: 10. This CDR3 contains 14 residues. CDR3 region: CASSSLGGLRGYTF. DNA for the CDR3: TGTGCCAGCAGCTCCTTAGGGGGCCTGAGGGGCTACACCTTC. Full variable domain (rest looked up from reference TRBV5-5 and TRBJ1-2): DAGVTQSPTHLIKTRGQQVTLRCSPISGHKSVSWYQQVLGQGPQFIFQYYEKEERGRGNFPDRFSARQFPNYSSELNVNALLLGDSALYLCASSSLGGLRGYTFGSGTRLTVV.

The chain links TRBV5-1 to TRBJ2-7; 12 bases are shared with TRBD2. Looked up from germline, CDR1 is SGHRS and CDR2 is YFSETQ. J lost 6 bases, V lost 8 bases, and 6 bases had no gene match. The CDR3 contains 13 residues. DNA for the CDR3: TGCGCCAGTCGGACTAGCGGGGCCCTCGAGCAGTACTTC. Translated, it gives CASRTSGALEQYF.